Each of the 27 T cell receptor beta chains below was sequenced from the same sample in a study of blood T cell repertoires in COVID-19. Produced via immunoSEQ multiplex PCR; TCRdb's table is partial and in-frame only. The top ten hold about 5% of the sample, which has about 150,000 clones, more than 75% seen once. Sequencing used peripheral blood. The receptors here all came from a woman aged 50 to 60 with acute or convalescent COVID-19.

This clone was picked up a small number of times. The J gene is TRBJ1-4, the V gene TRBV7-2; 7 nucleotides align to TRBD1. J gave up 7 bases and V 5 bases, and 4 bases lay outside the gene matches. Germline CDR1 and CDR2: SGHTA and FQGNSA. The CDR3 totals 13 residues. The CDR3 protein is CASSEGQSEKLFF. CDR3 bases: TGTGCCAGCAGCGAGGGACAGAGTGAAAAACTGTTTTTT. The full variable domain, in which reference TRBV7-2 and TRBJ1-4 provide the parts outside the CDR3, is GAGVSQSPSNKVTEKGKDVELRCDPISGHTALYWYRQSLGQGLEFLIYFQGNSAPDKSGLPSDRFSAERTGGSVSTLTIQRTQQEDSAVYLCASSEGQSEKLFFGSGTQLSVL.

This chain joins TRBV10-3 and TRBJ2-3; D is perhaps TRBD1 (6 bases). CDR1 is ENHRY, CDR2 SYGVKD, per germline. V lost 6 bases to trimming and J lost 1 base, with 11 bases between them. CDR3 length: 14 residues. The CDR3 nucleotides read TGTGCCATCAGCGACGACAGGCGCACAGATACGCAGTATTTT. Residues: CAISDDRRTDTQYF.

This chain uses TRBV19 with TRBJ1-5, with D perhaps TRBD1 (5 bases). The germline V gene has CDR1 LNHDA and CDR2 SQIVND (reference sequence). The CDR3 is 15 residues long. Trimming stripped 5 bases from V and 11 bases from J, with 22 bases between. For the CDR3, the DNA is TGTGCCAGTAGTCCCGGTGGGGCGGCCCCCTTCGCCCAGCATTTT. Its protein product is CASSPGGAAPFAQHF.

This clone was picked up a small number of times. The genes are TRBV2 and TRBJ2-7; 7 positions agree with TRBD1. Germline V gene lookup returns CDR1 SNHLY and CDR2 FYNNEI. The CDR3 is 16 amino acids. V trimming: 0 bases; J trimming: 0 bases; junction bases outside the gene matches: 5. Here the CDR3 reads CASSEASGQNSYEQYF. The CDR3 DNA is TGTGCCAGCAGTGAAGCGTCGGGACAGAACTCCTACGAGCAGTACTTC.

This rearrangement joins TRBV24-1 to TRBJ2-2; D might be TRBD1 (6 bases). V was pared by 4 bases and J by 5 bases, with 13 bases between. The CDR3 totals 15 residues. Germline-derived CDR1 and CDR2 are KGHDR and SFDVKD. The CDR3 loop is CATSDRTVTTGELFF. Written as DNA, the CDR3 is TGTGCCACCAGTGACAGGACAGTCACGACCGGGGAGCTGTTTTTT.

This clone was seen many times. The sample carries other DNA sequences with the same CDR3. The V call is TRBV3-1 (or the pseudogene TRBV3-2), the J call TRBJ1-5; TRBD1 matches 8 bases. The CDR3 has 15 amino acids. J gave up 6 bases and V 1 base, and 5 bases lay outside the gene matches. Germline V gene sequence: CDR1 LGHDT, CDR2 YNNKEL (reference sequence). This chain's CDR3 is CASSQGDRGFQPQHF. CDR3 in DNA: TGTGCCAGCAGCCAAGGCGACAGGGGTTTTCAGCCCCAGCATTTT.

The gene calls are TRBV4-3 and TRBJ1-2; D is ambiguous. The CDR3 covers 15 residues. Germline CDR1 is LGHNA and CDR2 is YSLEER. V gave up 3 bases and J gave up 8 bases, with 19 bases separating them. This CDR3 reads CASSQTRLGRLGYTF. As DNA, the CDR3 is TGCGCCAGCAGCCAGACGAGACTCGGGAGGTTGGGCTACACCTTC.

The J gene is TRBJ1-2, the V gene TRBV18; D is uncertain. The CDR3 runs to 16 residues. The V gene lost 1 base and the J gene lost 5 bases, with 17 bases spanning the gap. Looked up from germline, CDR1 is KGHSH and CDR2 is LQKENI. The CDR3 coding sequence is TGTGCCAGCTCACCACGGGTTTTACTGAGGGAGTATGGCTACACCTTC. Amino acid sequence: CASSPRVLLREYGYTF.

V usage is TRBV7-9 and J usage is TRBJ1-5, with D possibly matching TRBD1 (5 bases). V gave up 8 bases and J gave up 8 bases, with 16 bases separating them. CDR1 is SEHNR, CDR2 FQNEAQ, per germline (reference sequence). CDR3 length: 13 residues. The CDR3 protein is CASQSTSREPQHF. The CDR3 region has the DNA TGTGCCAGCCAAAGCACCTCCAGGGAGCCCCAGCATTTT.

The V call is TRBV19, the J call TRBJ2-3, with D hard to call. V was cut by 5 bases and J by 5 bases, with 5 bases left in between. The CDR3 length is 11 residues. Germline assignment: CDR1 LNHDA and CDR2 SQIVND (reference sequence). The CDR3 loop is CASSFGDTQYF. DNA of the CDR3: TGTGCCAGTAGTTTCGGAGATACGCAGTATTTT. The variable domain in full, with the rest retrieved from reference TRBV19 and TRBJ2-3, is DGGITQSPKYLFRKEGQNVTLSCEQNLNHDAMYWYRQDPGQGLRLIYYSQIVNDFQKGDIAEGYSVSREKKESFPLTVTSAQKNPTAFYLCASSFGDTQYFGPGTRLTVL.

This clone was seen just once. This chain's CDR3 is CASSESMSLAGGLHSYEQYF. The DNA of the CDR3 is TGCGCCAGCAGTGAGTCGATGAGCCTAGCGGGGGGGCTCCACTCCTACGAGCAGTACTTC. V usage is TRBV10-2 and J usage is TRBJ2-7, with 12 bases fitting TRBD2. The CDR3 runs to 20 residues. The junction had 12 bases not matched to a gene; V was cut back by 0 bases and J by 0 bases. Looked up from germline, CDR1 is WSHSY and CDR2 is SAAADI.

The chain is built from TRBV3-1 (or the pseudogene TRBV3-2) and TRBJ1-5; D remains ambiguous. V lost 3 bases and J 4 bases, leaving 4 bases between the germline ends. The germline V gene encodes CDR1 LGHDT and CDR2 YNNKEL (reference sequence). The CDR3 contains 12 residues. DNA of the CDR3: TGTGCCAGCAGCCATCGGAATCAGCCCCAGCATTTT. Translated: CASSHRNQPQHF.

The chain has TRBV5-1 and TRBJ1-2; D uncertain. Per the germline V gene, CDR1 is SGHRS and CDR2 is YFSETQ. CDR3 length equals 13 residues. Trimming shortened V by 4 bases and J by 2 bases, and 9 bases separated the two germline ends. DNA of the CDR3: TGCGCCAGCAGCGGTGAGGGCAACTATGGCTACACCTTC. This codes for CASSGEGNYGYTF.

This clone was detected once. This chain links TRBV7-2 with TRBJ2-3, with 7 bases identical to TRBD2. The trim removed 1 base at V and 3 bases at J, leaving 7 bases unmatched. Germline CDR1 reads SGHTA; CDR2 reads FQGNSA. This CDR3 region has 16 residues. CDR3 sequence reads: CASSLGAAGITDTQYF. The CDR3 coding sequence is TGTGCCAGCAGCTTAGGGGCAGCGGGGATAACAGATACGCAGTATTTT.

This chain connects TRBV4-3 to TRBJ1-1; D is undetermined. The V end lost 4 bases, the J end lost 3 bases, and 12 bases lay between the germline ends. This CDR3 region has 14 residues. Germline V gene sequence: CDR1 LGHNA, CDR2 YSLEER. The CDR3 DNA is TGCGCCAGCAGCCCGGTCACAGCGGACACTGAAGCTTTCTTT. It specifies CASSPVTADTEAFF.

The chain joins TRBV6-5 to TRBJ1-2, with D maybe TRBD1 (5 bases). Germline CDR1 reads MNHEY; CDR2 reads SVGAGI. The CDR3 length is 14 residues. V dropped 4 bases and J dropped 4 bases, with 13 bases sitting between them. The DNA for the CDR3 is TGTGCCAGCAGTTCCCAGGGAGGGGCCTATGGCTACACCTTC. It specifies CASSSQGGAYGYTF.

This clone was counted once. The CDR3, as DNA: TGTGCCAGAGCTCGAGGGACTAGCGGAGGCGGGCAGTACTTC. Amino acids: CARARGTSGGGQYF. The J gene is TRBJ2-7, the V gene TRBV2; TRBD2 agrees at 11 bases. Trimming took 9 bases from V and 9 from J; bases not matched to a gene: 13. This CDR3 contains 14 residues. Germline V gene sequence: CDR1 SNHLY, CDR2 FYNNEI.

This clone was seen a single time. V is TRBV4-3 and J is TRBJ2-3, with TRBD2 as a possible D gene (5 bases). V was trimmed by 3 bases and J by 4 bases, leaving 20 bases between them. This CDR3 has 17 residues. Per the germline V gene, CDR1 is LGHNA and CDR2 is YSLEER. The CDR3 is CASSHPPLADSPDTQYF. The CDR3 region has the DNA TGCGCCAGCAGCCATCCGCCCCTAGCTGATTCTCCAGATACGCAGTATTTT.

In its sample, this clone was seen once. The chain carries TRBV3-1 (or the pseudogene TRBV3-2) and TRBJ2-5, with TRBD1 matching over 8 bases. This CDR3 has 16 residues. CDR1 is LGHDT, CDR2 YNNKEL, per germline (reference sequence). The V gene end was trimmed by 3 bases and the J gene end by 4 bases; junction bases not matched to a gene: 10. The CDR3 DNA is TGTGCCAGCAGCCATGGCACCGGGACAGGTGGAGAGACCCAGTACTTC. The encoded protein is CASSHGTGTGGETQYF.

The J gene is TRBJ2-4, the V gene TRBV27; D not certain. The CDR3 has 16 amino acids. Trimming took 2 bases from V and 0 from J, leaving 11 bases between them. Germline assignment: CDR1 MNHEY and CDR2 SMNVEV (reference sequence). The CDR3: CASSLNGRIAKNIQYF. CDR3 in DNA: TGTGCCAGCAGTTTAAATGGCAGAATAGCCAAAAACATTCAGTACTTC.

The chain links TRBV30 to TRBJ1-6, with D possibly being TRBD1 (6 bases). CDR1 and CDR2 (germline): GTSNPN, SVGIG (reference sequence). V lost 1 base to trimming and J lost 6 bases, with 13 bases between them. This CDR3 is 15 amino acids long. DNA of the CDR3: TGTGCCTGGAGTGCGGGGGGCTGGGGTAATTCACCCCTCCACTTT. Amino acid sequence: CAWSAGGWGNSPLHF. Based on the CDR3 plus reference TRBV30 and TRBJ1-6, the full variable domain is SQTIHQWPATLVQPVGSPLSLECTVEGTSNPNLYWYRQAAGRGLQLLFYSVGIGQISSEVPQNLSASRPQDRQFILSSKKLLLSDSGFYLCAWSAGGWGNSPLHFGNGTRLTVT.

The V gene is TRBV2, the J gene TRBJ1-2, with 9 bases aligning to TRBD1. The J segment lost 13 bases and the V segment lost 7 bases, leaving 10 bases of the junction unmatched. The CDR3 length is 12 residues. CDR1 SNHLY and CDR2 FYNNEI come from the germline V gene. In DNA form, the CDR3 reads TGTGCCAGCAAACGGGACAGGGAGGTTTCCACCTTC. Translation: CASKRDREVSTF.

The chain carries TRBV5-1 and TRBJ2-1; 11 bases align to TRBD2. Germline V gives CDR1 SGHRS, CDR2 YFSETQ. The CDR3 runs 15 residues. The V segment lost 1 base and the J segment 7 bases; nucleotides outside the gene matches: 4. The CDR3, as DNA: TGCGCCAGCAGCTTGAATAGCGGGGGGGAAAATGAGCAGTTCTTC. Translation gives CASSLNSGGENEQFF.

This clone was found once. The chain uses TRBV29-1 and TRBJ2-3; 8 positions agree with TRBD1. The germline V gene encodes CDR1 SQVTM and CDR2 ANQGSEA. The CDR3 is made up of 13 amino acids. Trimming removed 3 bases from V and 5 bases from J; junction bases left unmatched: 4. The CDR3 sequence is CSVEQGAGDTQYF. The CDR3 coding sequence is TGCAGCGTTGAGCAGGGGGCAGGAGATACGCAGTATTTT.

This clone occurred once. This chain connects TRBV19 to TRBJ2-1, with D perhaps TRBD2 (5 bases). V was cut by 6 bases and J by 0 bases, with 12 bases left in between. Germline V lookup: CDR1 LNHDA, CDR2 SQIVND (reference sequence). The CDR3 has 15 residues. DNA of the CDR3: TGTGCCAGTAGGGGAGTGACAAGCTCCTACAATGAGCAGTTCTTC. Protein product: CASRGVTSSYNEQFF. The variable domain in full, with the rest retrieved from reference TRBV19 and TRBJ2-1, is DGGITQSPKYLFRKEGQNVTLSCEQNLNHDAMYWYRQDPGQGLRLIYYSQIVNDFQKGDIAEGYSVSREKKESFPLTVTSAQKNPTAFYLCASRGVTSSYNEQFFGPGTRLTVL.

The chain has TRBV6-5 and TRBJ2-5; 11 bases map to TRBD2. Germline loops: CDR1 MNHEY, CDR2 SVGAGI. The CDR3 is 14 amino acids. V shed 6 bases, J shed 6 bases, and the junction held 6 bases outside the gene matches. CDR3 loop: CASSLAGGMKTQYF. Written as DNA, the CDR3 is TGTGCCAGCAGCTTAGCGGGGGGGATGAAGACCCAGTACTTC.

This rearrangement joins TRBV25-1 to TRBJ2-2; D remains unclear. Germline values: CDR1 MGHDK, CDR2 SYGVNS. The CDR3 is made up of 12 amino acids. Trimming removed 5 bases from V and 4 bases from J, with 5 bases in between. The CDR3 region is CASSPLTGELFF. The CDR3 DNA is TGTGCCAGCAGTCCCCTCACCGGGGAGCTGTTTTTT.